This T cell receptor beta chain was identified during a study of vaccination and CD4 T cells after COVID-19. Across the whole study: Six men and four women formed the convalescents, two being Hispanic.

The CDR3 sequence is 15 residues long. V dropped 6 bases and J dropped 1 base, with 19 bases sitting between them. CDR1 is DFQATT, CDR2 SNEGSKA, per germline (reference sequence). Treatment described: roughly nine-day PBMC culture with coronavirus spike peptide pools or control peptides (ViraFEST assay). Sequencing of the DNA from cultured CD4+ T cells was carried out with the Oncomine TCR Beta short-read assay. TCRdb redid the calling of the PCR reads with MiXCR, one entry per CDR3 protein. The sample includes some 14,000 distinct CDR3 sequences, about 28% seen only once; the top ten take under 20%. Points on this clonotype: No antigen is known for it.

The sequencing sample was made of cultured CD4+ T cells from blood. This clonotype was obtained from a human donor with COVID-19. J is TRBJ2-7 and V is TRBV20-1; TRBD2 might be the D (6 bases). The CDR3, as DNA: TGCAGTGCCCCGGGACTCACCTCAAGATCCTACGAGCAGTACTTC. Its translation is CSAPGLTSRSYEQYF.